This T cell receptor beta chain was identified in a study of T cell responses to AZD1222 COVID-19 vaccine. Method: immunoSEQ multiplex PCR; TCRdb's copy keeps in-frame clones and lacks some. The repertoire holds over 75,000 clones, with approximately 89% as singletons. V was pared by 5 bases and J by 0 bases, with 14 bases between. The CDR3 has 16 amino acids. From germline, CDR1 is MGHRA and CDR2 YSYEKL. This chain joins TRBV4-1 and TRBJ2-1, with D tentatively TRBD2 (5 bases). The TCR comes from an adult in good health. The sequencing used peripheral blood, collected on day 0 of AZD1222 vaccination. The CDR3 DNA follows: TGCGCCAGCAGCTTTATAGCGAGAAGCTCCTACAATGAGCAGTTCTTC. This gives the protein CASSFIARSSYNEQFF.